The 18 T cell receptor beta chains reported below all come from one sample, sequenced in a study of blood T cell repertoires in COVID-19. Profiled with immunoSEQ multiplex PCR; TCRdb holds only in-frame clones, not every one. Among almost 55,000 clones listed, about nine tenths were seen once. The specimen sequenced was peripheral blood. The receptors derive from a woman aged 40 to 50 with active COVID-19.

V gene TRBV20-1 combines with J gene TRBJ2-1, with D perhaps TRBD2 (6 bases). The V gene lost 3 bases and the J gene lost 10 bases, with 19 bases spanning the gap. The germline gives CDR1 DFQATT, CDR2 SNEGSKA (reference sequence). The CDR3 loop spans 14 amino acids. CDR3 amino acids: CSASIQAGFGEQFF. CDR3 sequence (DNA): TGCAGTGCTAGTATCCAGGCGGGATTTGGGGAGCAGTTCTTC.

The CDR3 sequence is CAWSPQLSAFF. As DNA, the CDR3 is TGTGCCTGGAGTCCACAGTTATCGGCTTTCTTT. J is TRBJ1-1 and V is TRBV30; D gene uncertain. The CDR3 has 11 residues. CDR1 is GTSNPN, CDR2 SVGIG, per germline (reference sequence). Trimming removed 2 bases from V and 11 bases from J, with 12 bases in between.

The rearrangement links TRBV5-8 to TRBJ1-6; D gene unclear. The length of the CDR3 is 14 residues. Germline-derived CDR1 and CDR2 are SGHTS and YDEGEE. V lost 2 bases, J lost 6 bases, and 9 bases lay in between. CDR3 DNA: TGTGCCAGCAGCTTTCGACAAATTAATTCACCCCTCCACTTT. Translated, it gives CASSFRQINSPLHF.

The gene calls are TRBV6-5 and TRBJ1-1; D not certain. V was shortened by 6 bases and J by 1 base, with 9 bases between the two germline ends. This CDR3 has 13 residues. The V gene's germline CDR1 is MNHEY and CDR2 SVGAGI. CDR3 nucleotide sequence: TGTGCCAGCAGGACCAGACAGAACACTGAAGCTTTCTTT. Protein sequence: CASRTRQNTEAFF.

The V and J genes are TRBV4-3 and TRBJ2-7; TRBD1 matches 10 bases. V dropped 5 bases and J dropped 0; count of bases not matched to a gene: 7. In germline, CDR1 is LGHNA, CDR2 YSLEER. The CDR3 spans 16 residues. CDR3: CASSISWDRGSYEQYF. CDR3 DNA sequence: TGCGCCAGCAGCATATCTTGGGACAGGGGCTCCTACGAGCAGTACTTC.

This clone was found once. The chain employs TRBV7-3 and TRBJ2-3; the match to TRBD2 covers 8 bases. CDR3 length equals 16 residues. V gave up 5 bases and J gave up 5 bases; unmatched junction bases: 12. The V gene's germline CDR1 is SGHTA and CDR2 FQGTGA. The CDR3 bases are TGTGCCAGCAGCCCACGGGCGGGACTAGATTTAGATACGCAGTATTTT. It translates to CASSPRAGLDLDTQYF.

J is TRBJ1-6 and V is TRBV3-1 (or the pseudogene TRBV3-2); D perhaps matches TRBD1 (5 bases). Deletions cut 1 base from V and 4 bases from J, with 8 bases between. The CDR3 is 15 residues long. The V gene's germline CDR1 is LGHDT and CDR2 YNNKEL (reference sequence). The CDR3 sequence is CASSQVAGYNSPLHF. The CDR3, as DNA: TGTGCCAGCAGCCAAGTAGCAGGGTATAATTCACCCCTCCACTTT.

The CDR3 here is CASSSSGSWGWETQYF. As DNA, the CDR3 is TGCGCCAGCAGCTCGAGCGGGTCCTGGGGTTGGGAGACCCAGTACTTC. The V gene is TRBV5-1, the J gene TRBJ2-5, with a weak D call TRBD2 (6 bases). This CDR3 region has 16 residues. The germline V and J ends were trimmed by 3 bases and 5 bases, with 20 bases remaining between them. CDR1 and CDR2 from the germline V gene are SGHRS and YFSETQ.

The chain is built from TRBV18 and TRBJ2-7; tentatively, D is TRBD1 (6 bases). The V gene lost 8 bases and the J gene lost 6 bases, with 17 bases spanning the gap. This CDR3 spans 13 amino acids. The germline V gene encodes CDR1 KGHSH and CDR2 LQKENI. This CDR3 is CASLENREGEQYF. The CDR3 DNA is TGTGCCAGCCTCGAAAACAGGGAAGGCGAGCAGTACTTC. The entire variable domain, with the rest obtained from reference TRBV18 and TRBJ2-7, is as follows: NAGVMQNPRHLVRRRGQEARLRCSPMKGHSHVYWYRQLPEEGLKFMVYLQKENIIDESGMPKERFSAEFPKEGPSILRIQQVVRGDSAAYFCASLENREGEQYFGPGTRLTVT.

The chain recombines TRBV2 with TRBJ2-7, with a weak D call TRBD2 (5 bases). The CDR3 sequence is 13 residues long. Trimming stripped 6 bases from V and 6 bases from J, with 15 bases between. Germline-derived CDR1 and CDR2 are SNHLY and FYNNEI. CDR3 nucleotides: TGTGCCAGCAGGCGAGAGGGCCGCGGCGAGCAGTACTTC. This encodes CASRREGRGEQYF.

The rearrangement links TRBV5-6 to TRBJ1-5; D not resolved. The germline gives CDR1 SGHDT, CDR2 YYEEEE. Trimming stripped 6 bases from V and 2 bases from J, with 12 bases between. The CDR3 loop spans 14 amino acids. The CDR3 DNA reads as TGTGCCAGCAACAACTATGGAGGCAATCAGCCCCAGCATTTT. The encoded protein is CASNNYGGNQPQHF. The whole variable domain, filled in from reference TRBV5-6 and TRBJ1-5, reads DAGVTQSPTHLIKTRGQQVTLRCSPKSGHDTVSWYQQALGQGPQFIFQYYEEEERQRGNFPDRFSGHQFPNYSSELNVNALLLGDSALYLCASNNYGGNQPQHFGDGTRLSIL.

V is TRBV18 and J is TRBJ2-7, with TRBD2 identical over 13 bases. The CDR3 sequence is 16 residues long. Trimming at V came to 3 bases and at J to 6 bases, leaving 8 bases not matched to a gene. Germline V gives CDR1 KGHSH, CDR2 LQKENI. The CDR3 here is CASSPRLAGGFGEQYF. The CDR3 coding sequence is TGTGCCAGCTCACCCAGACTAGCGGGGGGCTTTGGCGAGCAGTACTTC.

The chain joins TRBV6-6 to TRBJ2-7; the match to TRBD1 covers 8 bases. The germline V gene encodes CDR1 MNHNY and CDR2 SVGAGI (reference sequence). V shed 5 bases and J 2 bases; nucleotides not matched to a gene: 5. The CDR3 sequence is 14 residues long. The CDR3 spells CASSTTGATYEQYF. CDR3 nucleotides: TGTGCCAGCAGTACGACAGGGGCCACCTACGAGCAGTACTTC.

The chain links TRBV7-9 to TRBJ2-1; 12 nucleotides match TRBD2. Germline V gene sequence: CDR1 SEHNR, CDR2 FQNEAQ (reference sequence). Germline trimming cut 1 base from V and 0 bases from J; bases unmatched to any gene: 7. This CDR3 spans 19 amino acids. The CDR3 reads CASSLVLAGGLSSYNEQFF. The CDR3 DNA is TGTGCCAGCAGCTTAGTTCTAGCGGGGGGGTTAAGCTCCTACAATGAGCAGTTCTTC.

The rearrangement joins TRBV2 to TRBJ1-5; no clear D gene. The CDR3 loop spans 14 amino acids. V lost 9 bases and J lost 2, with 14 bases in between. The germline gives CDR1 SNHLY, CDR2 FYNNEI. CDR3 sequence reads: CASNEGRGNQPQHF. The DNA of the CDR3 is TGTGCCAGTAATGAGGGTAGAGGCAATCAGCCCCAGCATTTT.

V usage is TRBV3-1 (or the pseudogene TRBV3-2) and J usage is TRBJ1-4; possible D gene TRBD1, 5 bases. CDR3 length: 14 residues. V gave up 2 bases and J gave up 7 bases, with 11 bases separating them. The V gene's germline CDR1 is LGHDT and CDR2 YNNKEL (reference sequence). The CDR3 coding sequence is TGTGCCAGCAGCCAAAGACAGTCGCTTGAAAAACTGTTTTTT. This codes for CASSQRQSLEKLFF.

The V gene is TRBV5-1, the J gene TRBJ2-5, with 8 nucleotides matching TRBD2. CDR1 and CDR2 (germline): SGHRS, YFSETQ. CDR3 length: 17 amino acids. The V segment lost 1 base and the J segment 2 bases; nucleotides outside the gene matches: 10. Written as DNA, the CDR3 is TGCGCCAGCAGCTTGATCTCTCGGGGGGGCGGGCAAGAGACCCAGTACTTC. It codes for CASSLISRGGGQETQYF.

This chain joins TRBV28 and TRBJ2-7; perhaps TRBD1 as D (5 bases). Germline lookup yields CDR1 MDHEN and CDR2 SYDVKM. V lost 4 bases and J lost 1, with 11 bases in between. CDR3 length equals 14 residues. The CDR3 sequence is CASSSRGPSYEQYF. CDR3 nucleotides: TGTGCCAGCAGTTCTAGGGGTCCTTCCTACGAGCAGTACTTC.